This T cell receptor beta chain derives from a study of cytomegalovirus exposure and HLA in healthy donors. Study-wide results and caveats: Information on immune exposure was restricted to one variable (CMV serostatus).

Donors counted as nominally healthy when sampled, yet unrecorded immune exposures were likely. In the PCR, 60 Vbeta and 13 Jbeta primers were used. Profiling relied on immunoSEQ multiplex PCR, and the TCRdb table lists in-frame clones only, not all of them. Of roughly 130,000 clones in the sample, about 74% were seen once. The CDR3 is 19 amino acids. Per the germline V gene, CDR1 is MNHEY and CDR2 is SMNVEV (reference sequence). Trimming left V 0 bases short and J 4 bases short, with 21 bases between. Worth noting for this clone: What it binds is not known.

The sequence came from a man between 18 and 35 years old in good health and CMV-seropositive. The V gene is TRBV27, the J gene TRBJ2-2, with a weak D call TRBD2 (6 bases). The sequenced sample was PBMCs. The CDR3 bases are TGTGCCAGCAGTTTATCGACCCCCCTAGCGCCAGAGGTCACCGGGGAGCTGTTTTTT. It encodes CASSLSTPLAPEVTGELFF.